The T cell receptor beta chain under discussion was sequenced for a study of blood T cell repertoires in COVID-19. This table comes from immunoSEQ multiplex PCR, and its TCRdb copy is limited to in-frame clones, with some not included. The data show around 81,000 clones, with around nine tenths seen just once and less than 2.5% held by the top ten. The CDR3 loop spans 15 amino acids. Germline V gene sequence: CDR1 SEHNR, CDR2 FQNEAQ (reference sequence). Trimming left V 5 bases short and J 7 bases short, with 17 bases between. The sequence was obtained from a woman aged 55-70 years with acute or convalescent COVID-19. The chain employs TRBV7-9 and TRBJ2-2; possibly TRBD1 for D (6 bases). The specimen was peripheral blood. The CDR3 DNA reads as TGTGCCAGCAGCCCTTTTCAGGGGTTGGGCGGGGAGCTGTTTTTT. Protein sequence: CASSPFQGLGGELFF.